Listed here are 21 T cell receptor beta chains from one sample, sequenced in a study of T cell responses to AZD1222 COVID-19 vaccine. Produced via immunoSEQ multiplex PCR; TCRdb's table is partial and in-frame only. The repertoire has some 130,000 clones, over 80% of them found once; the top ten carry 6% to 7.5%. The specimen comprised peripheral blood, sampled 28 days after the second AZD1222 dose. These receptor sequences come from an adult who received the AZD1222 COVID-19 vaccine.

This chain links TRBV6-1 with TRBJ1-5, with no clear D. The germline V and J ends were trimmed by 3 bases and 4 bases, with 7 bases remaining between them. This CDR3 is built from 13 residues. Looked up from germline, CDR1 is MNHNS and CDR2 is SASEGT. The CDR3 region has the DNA TGTGCCAGCAGTGAGGCGGGAAATCAGCCCCAGCATTTT. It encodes CASSEAGNQPQHF.

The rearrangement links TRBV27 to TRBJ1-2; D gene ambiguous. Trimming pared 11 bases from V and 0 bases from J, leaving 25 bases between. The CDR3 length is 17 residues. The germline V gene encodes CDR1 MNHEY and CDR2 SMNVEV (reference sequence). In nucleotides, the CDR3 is TGTGCCGAGTCGACCCGTTGGGCCGGAGCCACTAACTATGGCTACACCTTC. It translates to CAESTRWAGATNYGYTF.

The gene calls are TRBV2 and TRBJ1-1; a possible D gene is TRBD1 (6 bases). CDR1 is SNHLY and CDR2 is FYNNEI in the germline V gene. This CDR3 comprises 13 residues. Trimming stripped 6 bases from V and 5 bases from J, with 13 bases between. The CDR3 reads CASRVYRETEAFF. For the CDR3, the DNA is TGTGCCAGCAGGGTATACAGGGAGACTGAAGCTTTCTTT.

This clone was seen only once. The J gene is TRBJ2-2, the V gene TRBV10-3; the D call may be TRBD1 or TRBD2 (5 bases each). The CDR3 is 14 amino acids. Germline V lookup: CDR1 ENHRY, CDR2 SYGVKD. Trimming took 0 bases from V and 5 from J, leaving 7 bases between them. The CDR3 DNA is TGTGCCATCAGTGAGTCGTGGGGGACCGGGGAGCTGTTTTTT. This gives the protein CAISESWGTGELFF.

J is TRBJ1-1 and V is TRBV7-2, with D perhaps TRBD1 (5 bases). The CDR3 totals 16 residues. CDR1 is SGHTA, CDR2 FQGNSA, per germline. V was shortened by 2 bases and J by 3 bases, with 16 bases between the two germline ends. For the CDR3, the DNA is TGTGCCAGCAGCTTAAGTTGGGGGTTCGGAGACACTGAAGCTTTCTTT. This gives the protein CASSLSWGFGDTEAFF.

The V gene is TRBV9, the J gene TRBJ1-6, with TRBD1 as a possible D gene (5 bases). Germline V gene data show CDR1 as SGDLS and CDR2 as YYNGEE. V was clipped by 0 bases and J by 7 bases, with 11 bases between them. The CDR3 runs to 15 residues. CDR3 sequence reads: CASSVGGDYNSPLHF. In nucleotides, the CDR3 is TGTGCCAGCAGCGTAGGAGGGGATTACAATTCACCCCTCCACTTT. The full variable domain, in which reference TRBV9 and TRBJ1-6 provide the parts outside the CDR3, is DSGVTQTPKHLITATGQRVTLRCSPRSGDLSVYWYQQSLDQGLQFLIQYYNGEERAKGNILERFSAQQFPDLHSELNLSSLELGDSALYFCASSVGGDYNSPLHFGNGTRLTVT.

The CDR3 nucleotides are TGTGCCAGCAGCTACGCGGCGGCGGGACTTCGGGTCGAGCAGTACTTC. This sequence encodes CASSYAAAGLRVEQYF. This chain links TRBV28 with TRBJ2-7; TRBD2 is a possible D gene (6 bases). Germline V lookup: CDR1 MDHEN, CDR2 SYDVKM. The CDR3 consists of 16 residues. The germline V and J ends were trimmed by 6 bases and 6 bases, with 24 bases remaining between them.

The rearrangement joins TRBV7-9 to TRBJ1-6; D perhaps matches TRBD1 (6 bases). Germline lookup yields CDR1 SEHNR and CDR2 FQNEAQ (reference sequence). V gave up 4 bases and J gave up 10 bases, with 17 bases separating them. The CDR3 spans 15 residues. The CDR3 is CASSSEQGLGSPLHF. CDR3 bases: TGTGCCAGCAGCTCCGAACAGGGCTTGGGATCACCCCTCCACTTT.

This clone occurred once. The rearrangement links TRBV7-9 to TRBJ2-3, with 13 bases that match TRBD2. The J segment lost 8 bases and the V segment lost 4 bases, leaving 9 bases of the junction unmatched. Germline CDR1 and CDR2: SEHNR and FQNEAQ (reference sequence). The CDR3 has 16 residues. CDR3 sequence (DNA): TGTGCCAGCAGCTCGGGGAGGGGACTAGCGGGGAGTACGCAGTATTTT. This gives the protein CASSSGRGLAGSTQYF.

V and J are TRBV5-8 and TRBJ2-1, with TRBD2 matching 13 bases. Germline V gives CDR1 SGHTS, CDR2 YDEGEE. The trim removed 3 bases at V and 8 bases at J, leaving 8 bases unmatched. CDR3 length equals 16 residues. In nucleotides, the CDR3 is TGTGCCAGCAGCTCGGCCGGGACTAGCGGGGTAGATGAGCAGTTCTTC. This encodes CASSSAGTSGVDEQFF. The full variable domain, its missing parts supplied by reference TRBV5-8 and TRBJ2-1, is EAGVTQSPTHLIKTRGQQATLRCSPISGHTSVYWYQQALGLGLQFLLWYDEGEERNRGNFPPRFSGRQFPNYSSELNVNALELEDSALYLCASSSAGTSGVDEQFFGPGTRLTVL.

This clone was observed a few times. CDR3 bases: TGTGCCAGCAGCCCCCACAGGGAAAGTAGCTACGAGCAGTACTTC. Its translation: CASSPHRESSYEQYF. V is TRBV7-2 and J is TRBJ2-7, with TRBD1 as a possible D gene (6 bases). The CDR3 is 15 residues long. The germline CDR1 and CDR2 sequences are SGHTA and FQGNSA. V was cut by 5 bases and J by 3 bases, with 17 bases left in between.

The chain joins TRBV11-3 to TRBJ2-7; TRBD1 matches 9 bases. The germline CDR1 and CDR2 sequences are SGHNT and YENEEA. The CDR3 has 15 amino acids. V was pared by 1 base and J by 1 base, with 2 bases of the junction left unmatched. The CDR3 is CASSLAGTGSYEQYF. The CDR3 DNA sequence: TGTGCCAGCAGCTTAGCCGGGACAGGGTCCTACGAGCAGTACTTC.

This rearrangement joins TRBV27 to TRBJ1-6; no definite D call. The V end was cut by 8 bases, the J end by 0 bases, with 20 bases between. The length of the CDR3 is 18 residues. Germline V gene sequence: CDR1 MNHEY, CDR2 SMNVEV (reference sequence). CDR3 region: CASSREAAASSYNSPLHF. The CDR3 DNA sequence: TGTGCCAGCTCCCGTGAGGCGGCGGCTAGCTCCTATAATTCACCCCTCCACTTT.

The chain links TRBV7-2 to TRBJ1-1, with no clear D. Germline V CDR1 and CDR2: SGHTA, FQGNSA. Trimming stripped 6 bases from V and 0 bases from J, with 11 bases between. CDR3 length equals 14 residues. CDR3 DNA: TGTGCCAGCAGTAAACCAACACTGAACACTGAAGCTTTCTTT. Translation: CASSKPTLNTEAFF.

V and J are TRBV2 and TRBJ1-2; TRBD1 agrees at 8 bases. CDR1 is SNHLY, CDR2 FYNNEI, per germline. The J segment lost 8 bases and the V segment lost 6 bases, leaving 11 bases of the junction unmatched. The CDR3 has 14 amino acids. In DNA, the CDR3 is TGTGCCAGCAGGGACAGGGAGACCTGGACGGGCTACACCTTC. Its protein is CASRDRETWTGYTF.

The DNA of the CDR3 is TGTGCCACCAGTGATATGACAGGGTACGAGCAGTACTTC. Its translation is CATSDMTGYEQYF. The chain employs TRBV24-1 and TRBJ2-7; 7 positions match TRBD1. The germline V gene encodes CDR1 KGHDR and CDR2 SFDVKD. The V segment lost 3 bases and the J segment 4 bases; nucleotides outside the gene matches: 2. The CDR3 totals 13 residues.

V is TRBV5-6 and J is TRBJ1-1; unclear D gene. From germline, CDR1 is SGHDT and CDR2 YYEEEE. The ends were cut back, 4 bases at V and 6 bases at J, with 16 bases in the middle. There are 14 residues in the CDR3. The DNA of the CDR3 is TGTGCCAGCAGCCAAAACATAAGGAGGGCTGAAGCTTTCTTT. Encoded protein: CASSQNIRRAEAFF.

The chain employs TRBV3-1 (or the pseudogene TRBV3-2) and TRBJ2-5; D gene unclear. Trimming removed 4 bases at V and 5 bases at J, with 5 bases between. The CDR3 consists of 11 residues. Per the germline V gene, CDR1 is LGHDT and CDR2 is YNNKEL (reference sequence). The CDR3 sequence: CASSLVETQYF. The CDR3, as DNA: TGTGCCAGCAGCCTAGTTGAGACCCAGTACTTC.

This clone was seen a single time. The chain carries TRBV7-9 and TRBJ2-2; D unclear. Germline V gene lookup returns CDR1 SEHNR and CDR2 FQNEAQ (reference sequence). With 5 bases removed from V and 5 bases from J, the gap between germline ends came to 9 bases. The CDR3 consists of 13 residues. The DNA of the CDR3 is TGTGCCAGCAGCCTCTCTTCTACCGGGGAGCTGTTTTTT. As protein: CASSLSSTGELFF.

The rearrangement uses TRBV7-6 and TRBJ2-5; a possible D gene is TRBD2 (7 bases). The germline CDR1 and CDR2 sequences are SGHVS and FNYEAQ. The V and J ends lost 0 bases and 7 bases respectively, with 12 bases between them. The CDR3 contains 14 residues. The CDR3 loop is CASSLANREGTQYF. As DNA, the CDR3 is TGTGCCAGCAGCTTAGCGAACAGGGAGGGGACCCAGTACTTC.

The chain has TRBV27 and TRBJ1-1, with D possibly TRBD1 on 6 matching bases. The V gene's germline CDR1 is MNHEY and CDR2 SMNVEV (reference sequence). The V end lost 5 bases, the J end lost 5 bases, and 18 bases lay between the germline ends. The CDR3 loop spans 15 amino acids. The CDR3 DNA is TGTGCCAGCAGTATCAGTCCGGGGGCAGCGACTGAAGCTTTCTTT. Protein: CASSISPGAATEAFF.